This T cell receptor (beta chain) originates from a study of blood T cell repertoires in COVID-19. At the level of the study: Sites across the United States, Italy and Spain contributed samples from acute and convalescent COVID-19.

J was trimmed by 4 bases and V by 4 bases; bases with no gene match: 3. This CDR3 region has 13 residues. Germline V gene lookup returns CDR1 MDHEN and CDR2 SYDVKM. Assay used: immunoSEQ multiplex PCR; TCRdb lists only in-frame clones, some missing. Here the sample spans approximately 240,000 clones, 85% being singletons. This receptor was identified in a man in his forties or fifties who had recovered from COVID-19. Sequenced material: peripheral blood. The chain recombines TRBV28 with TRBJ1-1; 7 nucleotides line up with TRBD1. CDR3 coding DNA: TGTGCCAGCAGTTGGCAGGGGGTCACTGAAGCTTTCTTT. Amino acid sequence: CASSWQGVTEAFF.